Each of the 3 T cell receptor beta chains below was sequenced from the same sample in a study of T cells in Graves' hyperthyroidism and ophthalmopathy. Amplification targeted TCR beta CDR3 regions from RNA transcripts. The HTBI primer set served for first-round RT-PCR of the TCR CDR3. TCRdb reanalysed the multiplex PCR reads using MiXCR and keeps one entry per CDR3 protein. This table has some 510,000 distinct CDR3 sequences, 20% to 25% appearing once. Sequencing was carried out using blood. The source of these receptors is a man between 18 and 35 years old with Graves' hyperthyroidism.

This clonotype was found many times. V gene TRBV6-1 combines with J gene TRBJ2-2; D is undetermined. The CDR3 is 13 residues long. Germline V gene sequence: CDR1 MNHNS, CDR2 SASEGT. V was trimmed by 7 bases and J by 0 bases, leaving 6 bases between them. CDR3 bases: TGTGCCAGCACGGCCTCGAACACCGGGGAGCTGTTTTTT. Translating gives CASTASNTGELFF.

There are many counts of this clonotype. This chain joins TRBV28 and TRBJ2-7, with D hard to call. Germline CDR1 is MDHEN and CDR2 is SYDVKM. The CDR3 length is 14 residues. Trimming removed 5 bases from V and 3 bases from J, with 14 bases in between. DNA for the CDR3: TGTGCCAGCAGTAGTGGGCTGACCCACTACGAGCAGTACTTC. It translates to CASSSGLTHYEQYF.

J is TRBJ1-1 and V is TRBV4-1; maybe TRBD1 (5 bases). Germline V gene data show CDR1 as MGHRA and CDR2 as YSYEKL. The CDR3 extends over 16 amino acids. Between the trimmed V and J ends, which lost 3 bases and 7 bases, there was a span of 21 bases. CDR3 region: CASSHLFLGTNLEAFF. CDR3 sequence (DNA): TGCGCCAGCAGCCACCTATTCCTCGGGACGAACCTTGAAGCTTTCTTT.